Each of the 28 T cell receptor beta chains below was sequenced from the same sample in a study of beta chain features in type 1 diabetes. Study results and caveats: When Type 1 diabetes patients were examined, their TCRB CDR3s proved moderately but significantly shorter in all four CD4+ subsets.

These TCRs are of unknown antigen specificity. The sequenced template was cDNA made from the entire isolated RNA. The method was immunoSEQ multiplex PCR; TCRdb's version includes in-frame clones alone and lacks a portion of them. The sample consists of roughly 260,000 clones, about 20% of them appearing once. The sequenced material came from naive CD4+ T cells from blood. These receptors all stem from a woman aged 40 to 49 with type 1 diabetes.

This clone came up a few times. This chain links TRBV5-1 with TRBJ2-1, with D perhaps TRBD1 (6 bases). V shed 4 bases and J shed 8 bases, with 22 bases lying between them. The CDR3 is made up of 16 amino acids. CDR1 and CDR2 (germline): SGHRS, YFSETQ. The CDR3 loop reads CASSGGDRSILHEQFF. Written as DNA, the CDR3 is TGCGCCAGCAGCGGGGGCGACAGGTCTATCCTCCATGAGCAGTTCTTC.

This clone turned up a few times. In DNA form, the CDR3 reads TGTGCCAGCAGCACCGCGAGGCCCGAGGACATTCAGTACTTC. As protein: CASSTARPEDIQYF. The chain recombines TRBV5-8 with TRBJ2-4; D unclear. Trimming left V 4 bases short and J 8 bases short, with 16 bases between. This CDR3 is 14 amino acids long. Germline V gives CDR1 SGHTS, CDR2 YDEGEE.

The chain combines TRBV5-4 with TRBJ2-7; 8 nucleotides match TRBD1. After removal of 4 bases from V and 6 bases from J, the junction contained 9 bases not matched to a gene. This CDR3 is 14 amino acids long. Per the germline V gene, CDR1 is SGHNT and CDR2 is YYREEE (reference sequence). CDR3 region: CASSRGQGEGEQYF. In DNA, the CDR3 is TGTGCCAGCAGCCGAGGACAGGGAGAAGGCGAGCAGTACTTC.

The CDR3 DNA follows: TGCGCCAGCAGCTTCACAGGGCGTCAAGAGACCCAGTACTTC. Its translation is CASSFTGRQETQYF. The chain couples TRBV5-1 to TRBJ2-5; D possibly corresponds to TRBD1 (6 bases). The ends were cut back, 2 bases at V and 2 bases at J, with 10 bases in the middle. Germline V CDR1 and CDR2: SGHRS, YFSETQ. This CDR3 comprises 14 residues.

The chain joins TRBV18 to TRBJ2-3, with TRBD2 matching 10 bases. CDR3 size: 15 residues. Trimming at V came to 6 bases and at J to 3 bases, leaving 6 bases not matched to a gene. The germline V gene encodes CDR1 KGHSH and CDR2 LQKENI. CDR3 sequence reads: CASSFGTSVTDTQYF. CDR3 DNA sequence: TGTGCCAGCTCGTTCGGGACTAGCGTAACAGATACGCAGTATTTT.

The table lists this clone with a few counts. Here the CDR3 DNA reads TGTGCCAGCAGCTTTGACGGAGGGTCGGCTGAAGCTTTCTTT. Amino acid sequence: CASSFDGGSAEAFF. The chain is built from TRBV11-1 and TRBJ1-1; the D is unclear. The length of the CDR3 is 14 residues. From germline, CDR1 is SGHAT and CDR2 FQDESV (reference sequence). V was pared by 3 bases and J by 6 bases, with 14 bases between.

This clone turned up a few times. The chain links TRBV28 to TRBJ1-2; 10 positions match TRBD1. The CDR3 has 16 residues. Trimming at V came to 2 bases and at J to 2 bases, leaving 5 bases not matched to a gene. Germline V gene sequence: CDR1 MDHEN, CDR2 SYDVKM. CDR3 nucleotide sequence: TGTGCCAGCAGTTTAGGGACAGGGGCCTTCAACTATGGCTACACCTTC. Its translation: CASSLGTGAFNYGYTF.

For the CDR3, the DNA is TGTGCCAGCAGCACCTTGGGACAGGGGGTCAATGAGCAGTTCTTC. Protein: CASSTLGQGVNEQFF. The rearrangement joins TRBV7-9 to TRBJ2-1, with TRBD1 matching over 11 bases. CDR1 is SEHNR, CDR2 FQNEAQ, per germline (reference sequence). After removal of 5 bases from V and 6 bases from J, the junction contained 6 bases not matched to a gene. The CDR3 consists of 15 residues.

This sequence joins TRBV25-1 and TRBJ2-7; 11 positions agree with TRBD1. The germline V gene has CDR1 MGHDK and CDR2 SYGVNS. The CDR3 consists of 13 residues. After removal of 8 bases from V and 5 bases from J, the junction contained 5 bases not matched to a gene. The CDR3 loop is CASGQGALHEQYF. CDR3 nucleotides: TGTGCCAGCGGACAGGGGGCTCTTCACGAGCAGTACTTC.

The rearrangement links TRBV7-2 to TRBJ2-7, with D tentatively TRBD1 (6 bases). V lost 1 base and J lost 2, with 12 bases in between. This CDR3 has 15 residues. The germline V gene has CDR1 SGHTA and CDR2 FQGNSA. CDR3 bases: TGTGCCAGCAGCTTAGGCAGGGGCCTTACCTACGAGCAGTACTTC. It yields the protein CASSLGRGLTYEQYF.

The chain couples TRBV27 to TRBJ2-1, with 10 bases identical to TRBD2. V was pared by 3 bases and J by 5 bases, with 4 bases of the junction left unmatched. The germline V gene has CDR1 MNHEY and CDR2 SMNVEV (reference sequence). The CDR3 spans 15 residues. The DNA of the CDR3 is TGTGCCAGCAGTTTCCTGCTAGCGGGGGACAATGAGCAGTTCTTC. As protein: CASSFLLAGDNEQFF.

This sequence joins TRBV5-1 and TRBJ2-1, with 8 bases aligning to TRBD1. The CDR3 is 16 residues long. CDR1 and CDR2 from the germline V gene are SGHRS and YFSETQ. Germline trimming cut 5 bases from V and 1 base from J; bases unmatched to any gene: 8. In nucleotides, the CDR3 is TGCGCCAGCAGGCCTCAGGGGGCCCTATCCTACAATGAGCAGTTCTTC. As protein: CASRPQGALSYNEQFF. Full variable domain (rest looked up from reference TRBV5-1 and TRBJ2-1): KAGVTQTPRYLIKTRGQQVTLSCSPISGHRSVSWYQQTPGQGLQFLFEYFSETQRNKGNFPGRFSGRQFSNSRSEMNVSTLELGDSALYLCASRPQGALSYNEQFFGPGTRLTVL.

This clone has more than one count but fewer than ten. The chain employs TRBV11-2 and TRBJ1-1, with 8 bases identical to TRBD1. With V trimmed by 1 base and J by 8 bases, 9 bases remained unmatched. This CDR3 has 15 amino acids. Germline V gene lookup returns CDR1 SGHAT and CDR2 FQNNGV. CDR3 sequence reads: CASSLALGQGREAFF. DNA for the CDR3: TGTGCCAGCAGCTTAGCCCTAGGACAGGGAAGAGAAGCTTTCTTT.

V and J are TRBV5-6 and TRBJ1-2; D not resolved. The V gene lost 3 bases and the J gene lost 0 bases, with 12 bases spanning the gap. Germline V gene lookup returns CDR1 SGHDT and CDR2 YYEEEE. The length of the CDR3 is 15 residues. The CDR3 nucleotides read TGTGCCAGCAGCTCTCCCGACTCAGCTAACTATGGCTACACCTTC. Amino acid sequence: CASSSPDSANYGYTF. The whole variable domain, remainder taken from reference TRBV5-6 and TRBJ1-2, is DAGVTQSPTHLIKTRGQQVTLRCSPKSGHDTVSWYQQALGQGPQFIFQYYEEEERQRGNFPDRFSGHQFPNYSSELNVNALLLGDSALYLCASSSPDSANYGYTFGSGTRLTVV.

This clone was observed a few times. The chain joins TRBV7-8 to TRBJ2-7, with D perhaps matching TRBD1 (6 bases). The V end was cut by 0 bases, the J end by 2 bases, with 14 bases between. Germline CDR1 is SGHVS and CDR2 is FQNEAQ. The CDR3 loop spans 16 amino acids. The CDR3 loop is CASSLAGRGGAYEQYF. The DNA for the CDR3 is TGTGCCAGCAGCTTAGCTGGACGAGGGGGTGCCTACGAGCAGTACTTC.

CDR3 sequence (DNA): TGTGCCAGCAGCCCCCTTATTCCCGAGCAGTACTTC. This gives the protein CASSPLIPEQYF. The rearrangement joins TRBV7-9 to TRBJ2-7; D is ambiguous. In germline, CDR1 is SEHNR, CDR2 FQNEAQ (reference sequence). Trimming cost V 5 bases and J 6 bases, with 11 bases left between them. There are 12 residues in the CDR3.

A single count supports this clone. J is TRBJ2-7 and V is TRBV6-5; TRBD1 matches 10 bases. Germline CDR1 is MNHEY and CDR2 is SVGAGI. The CDR3 contains 14 residues. V lost 6 bases and J lost 5; bases outside the gene matches: 7. DNA for the CDR3: TGTGCCAGCAGGCGCGGGGGACAGGGGAACGAGCAGTACTTC. As protein: CASRRGGQGNEQYF.

CDR3 amino acids: CSGGLAGSDTQYF. As DNA, the CDR3 is TGCAGCGGGGGACTAGCGGGGTCAGATACGCAGTATTTT. The chain couples TRBV29-1 to TRBJ2-3; 13 bases are shared with TRBD2. The CDR3 is made up of 13 amino acids. Germline V gene data show CDR1 as SQVTM and CDR2 as ANQGSEA. Trimming removed 7 bases from V and 4 bases from J; junction bases left unmatched: 2.

This clone was detected only a few times. This rearrangement joins TRBV29-1 to TRBJ1-1; D is uncertain. The CDR3 has 10 residues. V was clipped by 4 bases and J by 4 bases, with 4 bases between them. Germline lookup yields CDR1 SQVTM and CDR2 ANQGSEA. CDR3 sequence: CSVGSTEAFF. In nucleotides, the CDR3 is TGCAGCGTTGGGAGCACTGAAGCTTTCTTT.

V is TRBV30 and J is TRBJ2-3, with 8 bases aligning to TRBD2. The CDR3 runs to 11 residues. Germline lookup yields CDR1 GTSNPN and CDR2 SVGIG (reference sequence). Trimming removed 3 bases from V and 9 bases from J; junction bases left unmatched: 2. The CDR3 DNA reads as TGTGCCTGGAGCGGGAGGGAGACGCAGTATTTT. It encodes CAWSGRETQYF. Using reference TRBV30 and TRBJ2-3 for the parts outside the CDR3, the full variable domain is SQTIHQWPATLVQPVGSPLSLECTVEGTSNPNLYWYRQAAGRGLQLLFYSVGIGQISSEVPQNLSASRPQDRQFILSSKKLLLSDSGFYLCAWSGRETQYFGPGTRLTVL.

The V and J genes are TRBV20-1 and TRBJ1-1; D unresolved. V lost 0 bases and J 11 bases, leaving 10 bases between the germline ends. The CDR3 has 11 residues. The germline gives CDR1 DFQATT, CDR2 SNEGSKA (reference sequence). The CDR3 DNA follows: TGCAGTGCTAGAGACCCCCATGTTGCTTTCTTT. This codes for CSARDPHVAFF.

The chain employs TRBV7-2 and TRBJ2-7; TRBD2 matches 7 bases. This CDR3 is 15 amino acids long. Looked up from germline, CDR1 is SGHTA and CDR2 is FQGNSA. Trimming at V came to 5 bases and at J to 2 bases, leaving 9 bases not matched to a gene. For the CDR3, the DNA is TGTGCCAGCAGCCTGGTGGGACTAAACCCCTACGAGCAGTACTTC. Protein product: CASSLVGLNPYEQYF.

The chain is built from TRBV30 and TRBJ1-2; no clear D gene. This CDR3 spans 14 amino acids. Germline V CDR1 and CDR2: GTSNPN, SVGIG (reference sequence). The V gene lost 3 bases and the J gene lost 1 base, with 12 bases spanning the gap. CDR3 amino acids: CAWRPSHVNYGYTF. The CDR3 DNA follows: TGTGCCTGGAGGCCATCACATGTTAACTATGGCTACACCTTC. Complete variable domain (other parts from reference TRBV30 and TRBJ1-2): SQTIHQWPATLVQPVGSPLSLECTVEGTSNPNLYWYRQAAGRGLQLLFYSVGIGQISSEVPQNLSASRPQDRQFILSSKKLLLSDSGFYLCAWRPSHVNYGYTFGSGTRLTVV.

CDR3 coding DNA: TGCAGCGGGGGACAGTCTGAGGATGGCTACACCTTC. Protein product: CSGGQSEDGYTF. This rearrangement joins TRBV29-1 to TRBJ1-2; TRBD1 matches 7 bases. Germline CDR1 and CDR2: SQVTM and ANQGSEA. The length of the CDR3 is 12 residues. The V segment lost 7 bases and the J segment 6 bases; nucleotides outside the gene matches: 8.

This sequence joins TRBV9 and TRBJ2-1; D is possibly TRBD1 (6 bases). V gave up 3 bases and J gave up 0 bases, with 10 bases separating them. CDR3 length: 15 residues. Germline lookup yields CDR1 SGDLS and CDR2 YYNGEE. The CDR3 sequence is CASSDRASSYNEQFF. The CDR3 nucleotides read TGTGCCAGCAGCGACAGGGCCAGCTCCTACAATGAGCAGTTCTTC.

This clone was picked up a small number of times. The chain recombines TRBV5-4 with TRBJ2-1; 9 bases are shared with TRBD2. CDR3 length: 15 amino acids. Germline CDR1 SGHNT, CDR2 YYREEE (reference sequence). V dropped 2 bases and J dropped 2; count of bases not matched to a gene: 2. CDR3 coding DNA: TGTGCCAGCAGCTTAGTAGCGGGAGCCTACAATGAGCAGTTCTTC. It encodes CASSLVAGAYNEQFF.

This clone was picked up a small number of times. This chain links TRBV7-2 with TRBJ1-2; D possibly corresponds to TRBD1 (6 bases). Per the germline V gene, CDR1 is SGHTA and CDR2 is FQGNSA. The CDR3 has 14 residues. Trimming removed 1 base from V and 1 base from J, with 7 bases in between. The chain's CDR3 is CASSLGTDNYGYTF. In DNA, the CDR3 is TGTGCCAGCAGCTTAGGGACAGATAACTATGGCTACACCTTC. The full variable domain, in which reference TRBV7-2 and TRBJ1-2 provide the parts outside the CDR3, is GAGVSQSPSNKVTEKGKDVELRCDPISGHTALYWYRQSLGQGLEFLIYFQGNSAPDKSGLPSDRFSAERTGGSVSTLTIQRTQQEDSAVYLCASSLGTDNYGYTFGSGTRLTVV.

This clone was observed a handful of times. Here the CDR3 DNA reads TGTGCCAGCAGCCTCAGGGGAAGCAATCAGCCCCAGCATTTT. This gives the protein CASSLRGSNQPQHF. This chain uses TRBV7-2 with TRBJ1-5, with D tentatively TRBD1 (6 bases). V was clipped by 5 bases and J by 1 base, with 9 bases between them. CDR1 is SGHTA, CDR2 FQGNSA, per germline. There are 14 residues in the CDR3.